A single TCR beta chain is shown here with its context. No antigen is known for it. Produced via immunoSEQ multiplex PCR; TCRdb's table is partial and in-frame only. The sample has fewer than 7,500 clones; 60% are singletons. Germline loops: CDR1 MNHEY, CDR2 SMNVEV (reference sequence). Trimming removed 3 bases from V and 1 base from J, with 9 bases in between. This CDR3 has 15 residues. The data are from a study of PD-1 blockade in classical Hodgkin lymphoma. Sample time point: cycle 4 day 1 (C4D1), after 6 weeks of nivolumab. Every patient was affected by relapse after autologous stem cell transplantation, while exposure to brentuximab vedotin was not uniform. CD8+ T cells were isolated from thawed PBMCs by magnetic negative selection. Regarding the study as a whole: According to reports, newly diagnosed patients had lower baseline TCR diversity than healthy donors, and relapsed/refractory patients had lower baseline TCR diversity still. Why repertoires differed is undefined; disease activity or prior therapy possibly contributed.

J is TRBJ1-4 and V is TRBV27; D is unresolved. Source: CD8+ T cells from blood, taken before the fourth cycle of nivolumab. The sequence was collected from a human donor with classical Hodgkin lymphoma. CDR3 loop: CASSFNGVTNEKLFF. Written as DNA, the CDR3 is TGTGCCAGCAGTTTTAATGGGGTAACTAATGAAAAACTGTTTTTT. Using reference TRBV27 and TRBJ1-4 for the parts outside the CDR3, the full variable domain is EAQVTQNPRYLITVTGKKLTVTCSQNMNHEYMSWYRQDPGLGLRQIYYSMNVEVTDKGDVPEGYKVSRKEKRNFPLILESPSPNQTSLYFCASSFNGVTNEKLFFGSGTQLSVL.